These 30 T cell receptor beta chains were all obtained from the same sample, sequenced in a study of technical replicates of blood from several donors. Profiled with immunoSEQ multiplex PCR; TCRdb holds only in-frame clones, not every one. This sample has around 58,000 clones, with around 87% found just once. Sequenced material: PBMCs. The source is a human donor in good health. Some clones in this sample may be carry-over from other donors' samples.

V and J are TRBV19 and TRBJ1-6; D call uncertain. V lost 5 bases, J lost 8 bases, and 10 bases lay in between. This CDR3 is 13 amino acids long. Germline CDR1 and CDR2: LNHDA and SQIVND (reference sequence). The CDR3 DNA reads TGTGCCAGTAGTGCCATGGGAGATTCACCCCTCCACTTT. This encodes CASSAMGDSPLHF.

The rearrangement uses TRBV4-2 and TRBJ1-1; D remains unclear. This CDR3 is built from 14 residues. Deletions cut 0 bases from V and 2 bases from J, with 7 bases between. Per germline, CDR1 LGHNA and CDR2 YNFKEQ. This CDR3 is CASSQDGHNTEAFF. The CDR3 DNA reads TGTGCCAGCAGCCAAGATGGGCACAACACTGAAGCTTTCTTT.

The chain uses TRBV27 and TRBJ1-5; 7 nucleotides match TRBD1. Germline V lookup: CDR1 MNHEY, CDR2 SMNVEV (reference sequence). The V segment lost 4 bases and the J segment 0 bases; nucleotides outside the gene matches: 3. The CDR3 is 15 residues long. The CDR3 loop is CASSYRGHSNQPQHF. CDR3 coding DNA: TGTGCCAGCAGTTACAGGGGCCATAGCAATCAGCCCCAGCATTTT.

This sequence joins TRBV30 and TRBJ2-1; 9 nucleotides align to TRBD2. This CDR3 contains 15 residues. Trimming at V came to 0 bases and at J to 16 bases, leaving 16 bases not matched to a gene. Germline loops: CDR1 GTSNPN, CDR2 SVGIG (reference sequence). The CDR3 protein is CAWSVLDGIAGVVFF. In DNA, the CDR3 is TGTGCCTGGAGTGTACTGGACGGAATAGCGGGAGTGGTTTTCTTC. The variable domain in full, with the rest retrieved from reference TRBV30 and TRBJ2-1, is SQTIHQWPATLVQPVGSPLSLECTVEGTSNPNLYWYRQAAGRGLQLLFYSVGIGQISSEVPQNLSASRPQDRQFILSSKKLLLSDSGFYLCAWSVLDGIAGVVFFGPGTRLTVL.

The rearrangement links TRBV5-1 to TRBJ2-1; 11 bases fit TRBD2. This CDR3 contains 15 residues. With V trimmed by 3 bases and J by 6 bases, 5 bases remained unmatched. CDR1 and CDR2 (germline): SGHRS, YFSETQ. CDR3 loop: CASSYLAGGGNEQFF. CDR3 DNA: TGCGCCAGCAGCTACCTAGCGGGGGGCGGCAATGAGCAGTTCTTC.

This clone has more than one count but fewer than ten. The V call is TRBV10-1, the J call TRBJ2-7; 8 bases agree with TRBD1. The CDR3 is 13 residues long. The germline V gene encodes CDR1 WNHNN and CDR2 SYGVQD (reference sequence). With V trimmed by 4 bases and J by 5 bases, 4 bases remained unmatched. CDR3 protein: CASSGGQAHEQYF. The CDR3 DNA sequence: TGCGCCAGCAGTGGGGGACAGGCCCACGAGCAGTACTTC.

The chain carries TRBV6-1 and TRBJ1-5; no clear D. This CDR3 spans 13 amino acids. CDR1 MNHNS and CDR2 SASEGT come from the germline V gene. Trimming pared 2 bases from V and 15 bases from J, leaving 17 bases between. The CDR3 DNA sequence: TGTGCCAGCAGTGAATCCTGGGCAGCCCGTGGGCATTTT. Its translation: CASSESWAARGHF.

The chain uses TRBV25-1 and TRBJ2-1; D is unclear. Trimming took 4 bases from V and 6 from J, leaving 4 bases between them. This CDR3 is built from 11 residues. Looked up from germline, CDR1 is MGHDK and CDR2 is SYGVNS. The DNA for the CDR3 is TGTGCCAGCAGTGGAGGCAATGAGCAGTTCTTC. It is translated as CASSGGNEQFF.

This clone has more than one count but fewer than ten. The rearrangement links TRBV6-5 to TRBJ1-2; the D is unclear. V shed 6 bases and J shed 2 bases, with 13 bases lying between them. CDR1 and CDR2 from the germline V gene are MNHEY and SVGAGI. The CDR3 length is 14 residues. As DNA, the CDR3 is TGTGCCAGCAGGACCCTCTCCGGGAACTATGGCTACACCTTC. This codes for CASRTLSGNYGYTF.

The chain recombines TRBV18 with TRBJ1-1, with 7 positions matching TRBD1. Trimming took 8 bases from V and 1 from J; bases not matched to a gene: 7. Germline CDR1 KGHSH, CDR2 LQKENI. The CDR3 length is 14 residues. The CDR3 coding sequence is TGTGCCAGCGAGAGGGACAGACCGAACACTGAAGCTTTCTTT. It encodes CASERDRPNTEAFF.

The CDR3 DNA reads TGTGCCAGCAGTTCCCGGACTAGCGGGAGTGCCGGGGAGCTGTTTTTT. Protein: CASSSRTSGSAGELFF. This rearrangement joins TRBV6-5 to TRBJ2-2, with 13 positions matching TRBD2. This CDR3 has 16 amino acids. Germline V gene sequence: CDR1 MNHEY, CDR2 SVGAGI. V shed 4 bases, J shed 6 bases, and the junction held 5 bases outside the gene matches.

The chain employs TRBV30 and TRBJ2-2, with 7 bases aligning to TRBD1. The CDR3 is 15 amino acids. V shed 1 base and J 5 bases; nucleotides not matched to a gene: 7. Germline CDR1 is GTSNPN and CDR2 is SVGIG (reference sequence). The CDR3 is CAWSDRDRQTGELFF. The CDR3 coding sequence is TGTGCCTGGAGTGACCGGGACAGACAAACCGGGGAGCTGTTTTTT.

This clone was recorded only once. The rearrangement uses TRBV7-2 and TRBJ2-3, with TRBD2 identical over 9 bases. Trimming at V came to 0 bases and at J to 5 bases, leaving 9 bases not matched to a gene. Per germline, CDR1 SGHTA and CDR2 FQGNSA. The CDR3 consists of 17 residues. CDR3 protein: CASSLALAGGGQDTQYF. The CDR3, as DNA: TGTGCCAGCAGCTTAGCTTTGGCGGGAGGGGGCCAAGATACGCAGTATTTT. The whole variable domain, filled in from reference TRBV7-2 and TRBJ2-3, reads GAGVSQSPSNKVTEKGKDVELRCDPISGHTALYWYRQSLGQGLEFLIYFQGNSAPDKSGLPSDRFSAERTGGSVSTLTIQRTQQEDSAVYLCASSLALAGGGQDTQYFGPGTRLTVL.

A few counts support this clone. This chain links TRBV4-3 with TRBJ2-7, with no clear D. Germline V gene data show CDR1 as LGHNA and CDR2 as YSLEER. Trimming shortened V by 0 bases and J by 4 bases, and 7 bases separated the two germline ends. CDR3 length: 13 residues. The CDR3 DNA reads TGCGCCAGCAGCCAAGATCTCGGTTACGAGCAGTACTTC. It specifies CASSQDLGYEQYF.

The chain has TRBV10-2 and TRBJ2-1; a possible D gene is TRBD2 (6 bases). The ends were cut back, 9 bases at V and 8 bases at J, with 17 bases in the middle. From germline, CDR1 is WSHSY and CDR2 SAAADI. CDR3 size: 13 residues. The CDR3 DNA reads as TGCGCCAGTACCCCCGGGACTTTGGATGAGCAGTTCTTC. Translating gives CASTPGTLDEQFF.

The chain uses TRBV10-3 and TRBJ2-7, with D maybe TRBD1 (6 bases). Trimming left V 6 bases short and J 10 bases short, with 19 bases between. CDR3 length: 13 amino acids. Germline CDR1 and CDR2: ENHRY and SYGVKD. The CDR3 here is CAIREDGGRSQYF. In nucleotides, the CDR3 is TGTGCCATCAGGGAAGATGGGGGCCGTAGTCAGTACTTC.

The gene calls are TRBV11-3 and TRBJ2-5, with 7 bases matching TRBD1. V was clipped by 4 bases and J by 2 bases; unmatched bases: 1. The CDR3 contains 13 residues. The germline V gene has CDR1 SGHNT and CDR2 YENEEA. CDR3: CASSSGQQETQYF. The DNA for the CDR3 is TGTGCCAGCAGCTCGGGACAGCAAGAGACCCAGTACTTC.

The rearrangement joins TRBV4-2 to TRBJ2-1; TRBD2 matches at 9 bases. Germline trimming cut 0 bases from V and 6 bases from J; bases unmatched to any gene: 3. This CDR3 has 15 amino acids. CDR1 is LGHNA and CDR2 is YNFKEQ in the germline V gene. CDR3 sequence: CASSQDGAGGNEQFF. CDR3 DNA sequence: TGTGCCAGCAGCCAAGATGGAGCGGGGGGCAATGAGCAGTTCTTC.

This chain connects TRBV5-1 to TRBJ2-7; a weak D match, TRBD1 (7 bases). Germline CDR1 SGHRS, CDR2 YFSETQ. Trimming cost V 0 bases and J 5 bases, with 15 bases left between them. The CDR3 runs 15 residues. CDR3 protein: CASSLVGGGVNEQYF. CDR3 bases: TGCGCCAGCAGCTTGGTAGGAGGGGGCGTAAACGAGCAGTACTTC.

V gene TRBV28 combines with J gene TRBJ1-1; D call uncertain. Germline lookup yields CDR1 MDHEN and CDR2 SYDVKM. The V gene lost 5 bases and the J gene lost 1 base, with 5 bases spanning the gap. There are 12 residues in the CDR3. CDR3 loop: CASSPKNTEAFF. The CDR3, as DNA: TGTGCCAGCAGTCCCAAGAACACTGAAGCTTTCTTT.

This rearrangement joins TRBV5-5 to TRBJ2-7; 7 bases agree with TRBD2. The CDR3 extends over 19 amino acids. Trimming at V came to 6 bases and at J to 0 bases, leaving 21 bases not matched to a gene. Germline V gene data show CDR1 as SGHKS and CDR2 as YYEKEE (reference sequence). DNA of the CDR3: TGTGCCAGCACCGGGAGGCAGAGTGGGGTTGGTGGGGGCTCCTACGAGCAGTACTTC. It is translated as CASTGRQSGVGGGSYEQYF.

The CDR3 region is CASSRPRDTDTQYF. The CDR3 DNA is TGTGCCAGCAGTCGACCTAGAGATACAGATACGCAGTATTTT. The rearrangement joins TRBV9 to TRBJ2-3; D ambiguous. The V gene lost 5 bases and the J gene lost 3 bases, with 13 bases spanning the gap. Per germline, CDR1 SGDLS and CDR2 YYNGEE. CDR3 size: 14 residues.

This sequence joins TRBV5-6 and TRBJ2-7; the match to TRBD2 covers 10 bases. Germline V CDR1 and CDR2: SGHDT, YYEEEE. Unmatched junction bases numbered 13, after V lost 4 bases and J lost 6 bases. The CDR3 has 16 residues. The CDR3 region is CASSQLGTSETSEQYF. In nucleotides, the CDR3 is TGTGCCAGCAGCCAACTCGGGACTAGCGAAACCTCCGAGCAGTACTTC.

This rearrangement joins TRBV6-1 to TRBJ2-7; D gene uncertain. Germline CDR1 and CDR2: MNHNS and SASEGT. The CDR3 extends over 11 amino acids. V lost 8 bases and J lost 3, with 8 bases in between. The CDR3 DNA is TGTGCCAGCGAGGAAGGCTACGAGCAGTACTTC. Encoded protein: CASEEGYEQYF.

The genes are TRBV7-3 and TRBJ2-1, with D maybe TRBD1 (5 bases). The ends were cut back, 5 bases at V and 7 bases at J, with 12 bases in the middle. Germline CDR1 and CDR2: SGHTA and FQGTGA. This CDR3 is 13 amino acids long. In DNA form, the CDR3 reads TGTGCCAGCAGCCCCCAGGGATGGAATGAGCAGTTCTTC. Its translation: CASSPQGWNEQFF.

V gene TRBV18 combines with J gene TRBJ2-2; no reliable D call. V lost 1 base to trimming and J lost 7 bases, with 13 bases between them. This CDR3 comprises 15 residues. Germline V CDR1 and CDR2: KGHSH, LQKENI. Here the CDR3 reads CASSPLNSRSGELFF. The CDR3, as DNA: TGTGCCAGCTCACCACTTAACTCCCGGAGCGGGGAGCTGTTTTTT.

The rearrangement uses TRBV5-1 and TRBJ2-7, with TRBD2 identical over 12 bases. From germline, CDR1 is SGHRS and CDR2 YFSETQ. V gave up 0 bases and J gave up 5 bases; unmatched junction bases: 3. CDR3 length: 15 amino acids. CDR3 protein: CASSLGLAGVDEQYF. For the CDR3, the DNA is TGCGCCAGCAGCTTGGGACTAGCGGGAGTGGACGAGCAGTACTTC.

V usage is TRBV30 and J usage is TRBJ2-3, with 7 bases that match TRBD1. The junction had 13 bases not matched to a gene; V was cut back by 6 bases and J by 4 bases. The germline V gene has CDR1 GTSNPN and CDR2 SVGIG (reference sequence). This CDR3 region has 15 residues. CDR3 DNA sequence: TGTGCCTGTAGAACCGGGACAGAGGACCCAGATACGCAGTATTTT. This codes for CACRTGTEDPDTQYF.

The genes are TRBV13 and TRBJ2-3, with 10 bases aligning to TRBD2. Germline V gene lookup returns CDR1 PRHDT and CDR2 FYEKMQ (reference sequence). Losses at the gene ends were 1 base for V and 4 bases for J; bases not matched to a gene: 8. The CDR3 extends over 17 amino acids. CDR3 in DNA: TGTGCCAGCAGCTTAGCGGGGCTAGCGGGAGCCCCAGATACGCAGTATTTT. This translates into CASSLAGLAGAPDTQYF.

Only a few counts were recorded for this clone. V and J are TRBV4-1 and TRBJ1-1, with 8 bases fitting TRBD1. The CDR3 is made up of 16 amino acids. Germline lookup yields CDR1 MGHRA and CDR2 YSYEKL. J was trimmed by 6 bases and V by 1 base; bases with no gene match: 10. Written as DNA, the CDR3 is TGCGCCAGCAGCCAAGGGGTGGCCAGGGGGCCCGCTGAAGCTTTCTTT. It codes for CASSQGVARGPAEAFF.